Described below is a single T cell receptor beta chain sequence and its context. Trimming cost V 1 base and J 4 bases, with 10 bases left between them. The CDR3 spans 14 residues. CDR1 is LNHDA, CDR2 SQIVND, per germline (reference sequence). This sample is drawn from a study of blood T cell repertoires in COVID-19. Generated by immunoSEQ multiplex PCR, the TCRdb table keeps only in-frame clones and is missing some. The repertoire holds fewer than 150,000 clones, with more than 80% as singletons. Material for sequencing was peripheral blood. The J gene is TRBJ1-2, the V gene TRBV19; possible D gene TRBD1, 5 bases. The clonotype comes from an elderly woman with acute or convalescent COVID-19. CDR3: CASSIVQGTYGYTF. The CDR3, as DNA: TGTGCCAGTAGTATAGTCCAGGGTACCTATGGCTACACCTTC.